This T cell receptor (beta chain) was retrieved from a study of blood T cell repertoires in COVID-19. Background on the study: Samples representing acute and convalescent COVID-19 were sourced from the United States, Italy and Spain. T cells, B-cell-depleted T cells, or PBMCs provided the cDNA or gDNA that served as material.

This clone was found once. Sequencing used immunoSEQ multiplex PCR; TCRdb keeps in-frame clones, though not all of them. The sample carries roughly 180,000 clones, roughly 86% recorded once. Deletions cut 3 bases from V and 5 bases from J, with 21 bases between. The CDR3 consists of 16 residues. Per germline, CDR1 SGHTS and CDR2 YDEGEE. The sequence came from a woman aged 30 to 39 with active or convalescent COVID-19. The source material was peripheral blood. The chain links TRBV5-8 to TRBJ2-7; D is perhaps TRBD1 (6 bases). In nucleotides, the CDR3 is TGTGCCAGCAGCTCCCATTTGGGGGCGCGTACCCACGAGCAGTACTTC. It encodes CASSSHLGARTHEQYF. Based on the CDR3 plus reference TRBV5-8 and TRBJ2-7, the full variable domain is EAGVTQSPTHLIKTRGQQATLRCSPISGHTSVYWYQQALGLGLQFLLWYDEGEERNRGNFPPRFSGRQFPNYSSELNVNALELEDSALYLCASSSHLGARTHEQYFGPGTRLTVT.